This T cell receptor beta chain was captured in a study of blood T cell repertoires in COVID-19. Germline CDR1 reads LNHDA; CDR2 reads SQIVND (reference sequence). V was shortened by 3 bases and J by 4 bases, with 15 bases between the two germline ends. The CDR3 has 15 residues. A single count supports this clone. In the study's own analysis: Nucleated cell number was recorded as an estimate derived from reference gene primer amplification. This table comes from immunoSEQ multiplex PCR, and its TCRdb copy is limited to in-frame clones, with some not included. The V and J calls and clone size were taken over from that table, and D and trimming were inferred from the DNA. The table records about 200,000 clones, 70% to 90% of them present only once.

The TCR was taken from a man aged 55 to 70 with acute or convalescent COVID-19. The genes are TRBV19 and TRBJ1-1; tentative D call: TRBD1 (5 bases). The sequencing input was peripheral blood. CDR3 in DNA: TGTGCCAGTAGTATGGGCAGGGCGGTAACCACTGAAGCTTTCTTT. As protein: CASSMGRAVTTEAFF.